This T cell receptor (beta chain) was retrieved from a study of regulatory T cells in long-lasting Graves disease. Time point specified: newly diagnosed GD, antithyroid drugs for less than 3 months. PBMCs provided the RNA from which the TCR library was made. The authors built TCR beta libraries using iRepertoire HTBI primers and Arm-PCR of CDR3 regions. One entry per CDR3 protein results from TCRdb running MiXCR on the multiplex PCR reads. The sample lists 500,000 or so distinct CDR3 sequences, approximately 14% occurring once. The sample was also linked to a second study, of T cells in Graves' hyperthyroidism and ophthalmopathy. That report notes: It was considered stable Graves' hyperthyroidism when ophthalmopathy did not progress within 18 months.

This sample comprised peripheral blood mononuclear cells (PBMCs), obtained at new diagnosis, from a patient treated with antithyroid drugs. The clonotype was recovered from a woman aged 45 to 65 with Graves disease.

CDR3: CASRRQEAGNTIYF. In DNA, the CDR3 is TGCGCCAGCAGACGACAGGAAGCCGGAAACACCATATATTTT. This chain links TRBV10-2 with TRBJ1-3; the D gene is possibly TRBD1 (6 bases). This CDR3 comprises 14 residues. CDR1 is WSHSY, CDR2 SAAADI, per germline. The germline V and J ends were trimmed by 6 bases and 4 bases, with 13 bases remaining between them.